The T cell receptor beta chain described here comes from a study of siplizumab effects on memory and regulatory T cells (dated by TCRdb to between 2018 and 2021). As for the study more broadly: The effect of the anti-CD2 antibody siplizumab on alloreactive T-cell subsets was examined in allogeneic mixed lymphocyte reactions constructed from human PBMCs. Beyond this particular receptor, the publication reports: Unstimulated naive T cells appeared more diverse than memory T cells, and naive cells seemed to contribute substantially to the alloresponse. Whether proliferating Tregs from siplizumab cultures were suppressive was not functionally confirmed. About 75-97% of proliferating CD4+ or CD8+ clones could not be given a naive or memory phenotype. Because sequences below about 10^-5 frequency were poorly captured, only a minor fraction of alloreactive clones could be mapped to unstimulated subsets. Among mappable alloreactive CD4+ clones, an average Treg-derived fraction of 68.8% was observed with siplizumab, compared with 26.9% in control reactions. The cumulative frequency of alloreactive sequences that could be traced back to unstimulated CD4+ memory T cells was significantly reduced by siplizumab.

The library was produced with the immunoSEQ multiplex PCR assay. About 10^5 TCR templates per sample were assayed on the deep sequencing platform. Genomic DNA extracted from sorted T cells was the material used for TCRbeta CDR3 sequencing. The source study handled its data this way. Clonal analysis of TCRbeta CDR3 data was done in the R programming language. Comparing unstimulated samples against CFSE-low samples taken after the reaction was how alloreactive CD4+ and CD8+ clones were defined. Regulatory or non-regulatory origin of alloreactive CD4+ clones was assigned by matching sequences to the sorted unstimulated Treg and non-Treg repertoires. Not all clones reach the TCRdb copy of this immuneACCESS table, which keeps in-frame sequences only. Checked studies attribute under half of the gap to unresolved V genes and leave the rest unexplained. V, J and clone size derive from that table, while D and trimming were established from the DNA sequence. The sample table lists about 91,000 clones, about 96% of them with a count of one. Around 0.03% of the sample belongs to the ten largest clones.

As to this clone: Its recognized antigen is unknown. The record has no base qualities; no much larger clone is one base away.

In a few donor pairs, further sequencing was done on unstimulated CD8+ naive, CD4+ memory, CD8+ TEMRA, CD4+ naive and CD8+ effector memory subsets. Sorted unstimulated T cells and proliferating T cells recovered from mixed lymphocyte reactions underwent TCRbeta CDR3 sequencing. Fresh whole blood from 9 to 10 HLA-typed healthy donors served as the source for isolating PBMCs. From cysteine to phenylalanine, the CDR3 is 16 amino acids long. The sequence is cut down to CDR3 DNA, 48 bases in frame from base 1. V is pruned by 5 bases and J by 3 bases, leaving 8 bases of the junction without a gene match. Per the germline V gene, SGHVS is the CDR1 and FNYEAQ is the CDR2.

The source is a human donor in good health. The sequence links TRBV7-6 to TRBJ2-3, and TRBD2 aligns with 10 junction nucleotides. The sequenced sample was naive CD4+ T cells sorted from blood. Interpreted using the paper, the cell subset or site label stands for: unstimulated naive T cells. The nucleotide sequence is TGTGCCAGCAGCCGTTTAACTAGCGGGGTGACAGATACGCAGTATTTT. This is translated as CASSRLTSGVTDTQYF.